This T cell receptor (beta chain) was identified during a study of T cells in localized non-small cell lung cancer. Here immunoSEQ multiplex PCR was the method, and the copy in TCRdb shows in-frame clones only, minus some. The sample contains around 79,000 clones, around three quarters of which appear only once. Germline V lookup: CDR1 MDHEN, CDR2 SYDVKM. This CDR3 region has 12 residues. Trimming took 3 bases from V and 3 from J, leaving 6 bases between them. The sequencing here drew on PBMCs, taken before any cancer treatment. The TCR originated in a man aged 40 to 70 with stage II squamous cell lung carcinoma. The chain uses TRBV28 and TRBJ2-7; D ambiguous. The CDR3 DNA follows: TGTGCCAGCAGTTTGGGCAACTACGAGCAGTACTTC. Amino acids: CASSLGNYEQYF.